A selection of T cell receptor beta chains follows, all from one sample in a study of beta chain features in type 1 diabetes. The protocol was immunoSEQ multiplex PCR, while the TCRdb copy is restricted to in-frame clones and leaves out a portion. The sample has about 140,000 clones; over 8% are singletons. Source material: central memory CD4+ T cells from blood. These receptors all stem from a woman between 40 and 50 years old in good health. The conserved cysteine and the conserved F or W are not part of the CDR3 here.

V gene: TRBV7-9
J gene: TRBJ1-6
CDR3 protein: ASSVAGNSPLH

V gene: TRBV19
J gene: TRBJ1-1
CDR3 protein: ASSPQPNTEAF

V gene: TRBV6-6
J gene: TRBJ1-1
CDR3 protein: ASRAQENTEAF

V gene: TRBV5-4
J gene: TRBJ2-3
CDR3 protein: ASSLGSHPTDTQY

V gene: TRBV2
J gene: -
CDR3 protein: ASSLYEQY

V gene: TRBV12-5
J gene: TRBJ1-2
CDR3 protein: ASGWDSYGYT

V gene: TRBV10-3
J gene: TRBJ1-5
CDR3 protein: AISEETGPNQPQH

V gene: TRBV19
J gene: TRBJ2-2
CDR3 protein: ASSTQITGELF

V gene: TRBV10-2
J gene: TRBJ2-3
CDR3 protein: ASRGGGAWDTQY

V gene: TRBV6-5
J gene: TRBJ2-5
CDR3 protein: ASSYSFYSTETQY

V gene: TRBV20-1
J gene: TRBJ1-1
CDR3 protein: SASRTGEAF

V gene: TRBV28
J gene: TRBJ1-1
CDR3 protein: ASSLGGKGTEAF

V gene: TRBV10-3
J gene: TRBJ1-5
CDR3 protein: AINQNPSSQPQH

V gene: TRBV7-2
J gene: TRBJ2-7
CDR3 protein: ASSLVDSTYEQY

V gene: TRBV11-2
J gene: TRBJ2-7
CDR3 protein: ASSFLRSPDYEQY

V gene: TRBV7-2
J gene: TRBJ1-6
CDR3 protein: ASSPQGNRSPLH

V gene: TRBV7-9
J gene: TRBJ2-7
CDR3 protein: ASSLTAYEQY

V gene: TRBV19
J gene: TRBJ2-1
CDR3 protein: ASSIDPLAGDTYNEQF

V gene: TRBV7-2
J gene: TRBJ1-2
CDR3 protein: ASSLRTNGYT

V gene: TRBV5-4
J gene: TRBJ2-5
CDR3 protein: ASSLGRLGGPGETQY

V gene: TRBV5-1
J gene: TRBJ1-1
CDR3 protein: ASSLAIPGPYTEAF

V gene: TRBV6-5
J gene: TRBJ2-1
CDR3 protein: ASRGQGRVIEQF

V gene: TRBV28
J gene: TRBJ2-2
CDR3 protein: ASKRQGAGGELF

V gene: TRBV2
J gene: TRBJ2-3
CDR3 protein: ASRAGTSGRRTDTQY

V gene: TRBV19
J gene: TRBJ2-2
CDR3 protein: ASRRTGNTGELF

V gene: TRBV29-1
J gene: TRBJ1-5
CDR3 protein: SVLGQPNQPQH

V gene: TRBV11-2
J gene: TRBJ2-7
CDR3 protein: ASSLVQGGSYEQY

V gene: TRBV13
J gene: TRBJ2-2
CDR3 protein: ASSFRVAGELF

V gene: TRBV5-1
J gene: TRBJ2-7
CDR3 protein: ASSPADYEQY

V gene: TRBV11-2
J gene: TRBJ2-3
CDR3 protein: ASSHSSGTSTDTQY

V gene: TRBV4-3
J gene: TRBJ2-3
CDR3 protein: ASSPGGPTDTQY

V gene: TRBV7-6
J gene: TRBJ2-3
CDR3 protein: ASSFAPGDTQY

V gene: TRBV14
J gene: TRBJ2-1
CDR3 protein: ASSPFMSSYNEQF